Each of the 8 T cell receptor beta chains below was sequenced from the same sample in a study of cytomegalovirus exposure and HLA in healthy donors. Amplification used 60 Vbeta primers and 13 Jbeta primers. The protocol was immunoSEQ multiplex PCR, while the TCRdb copy is restricted to in-frame clones and leaves out a portion. Of some 130,000 clones in the sample, 75% were seen once. Source material: PBMCs. Every receptor here comes from a man aged 25-40 years in good health and CMV-seronegative.

This chain joins TRBV7-9 and TRBJ1-4, with TRBD1 as a possible D gene (5 bases). V lost 3 bases, J lost 7 bases, and 12 bases lay in between. This CDR3 has 14 amino acids. The V gene's germline CDR1 is SEHNR and CDR2 FQNEAQ (reference sequence). CDR3 sequence (DNA): TGTGCCAGCAGCTTGGAGGGGTGGGGTGAAAAACTGTTTTTT. The encoded protein is CASSLEGWGEKLFF.

Comment on this clone: This sample includes further DNA sequences coding for the same CDR3. The V gene is TRBV5-6, the J gene TRBJ2-1; 14 bases agree with TRBD2. CDR1 is SGHDT, CDR2 YYEEEE, per germline. Trimming removed 0 bases from V and 0 bases from J; junction bases left unmatched: 5. There are 19 residues in the CDR3. The CDR3 nucleotides read TGTGCCAGCAGCTTGGCCGGGGGACTAGCGGGAGCCTCCTACAATGAGCAGTTCTTC. This translates into CASSLAGGLAGASYNEQFF.

The chain links TRBV6-5 to TRBJ2-7; 12 bases map to TRBD1. Germline-derived CDR1 and CDR2 are MNHEY and SVGAGI. The trim removed 5 bases at V and 6 bases at J, leaving 5 bases unmatched. CDR3 length: 14 amino acids. This CDR3 reads CASSERGQGAEQYF. The CDR3 DNA sequence: TGTGCCAGCAGTGAACGGGGACAGGGGGCCGAGCAGTACTTC.

The chain has TRBV6-4 and TRBJ1-6, with 11 positions matching TRBD1. Germline V gene data show CDR1 as MRHNA and CDR2 as SNTAGT. The V and J ends lost 4 bases and 10 bases, in that order; junction bases with no gene match: 6. This CDR3 is 15 amino acids long. The CDR3 region is CASSAGTGGRSPLHF. The CDR3 DNA reads as TGTGCCAGCAGTGCCGGGACAGGGGGGAGATCACCCCTCCACTTT.

The V and J genes are TRBV4-1 and TRBJ2-7; 9 bases are shared with TRBD1. This CDR3 spans 15 amino acids. Trimming cost V 6 bases and J 2 bases; bases outside gene matches: 8. Germline V gives CDR1 MGHRA, CDR2 YSYEKL. As DNA, the CDR3 is TGCGCCAGCAGTCATCCGGGACAGGGAACCTACGAGCAGTACTTC. Its protein is CASSHPGQGTYEQYF.

The V call is TRBV30, the J call TRBJ2-1; 8 positions match TRBD2. The CDR3 has 17 amino acids. Germline V lookup: CDR1 GTSNPN, CDR2 SVGIG (reference sequence). The trim removed 0 bases at V and 6 bases at J, leaving 13 bases unmatched. CDR3 amino acids: CAWSVRGGAGRSNEQFF. For the CDR3, the DNA is TGTGCCTGGAGTGTACGGGGGGGCGCAGGGCGAAGCAATGAGCAGTTCTTC. Full variable domain (missing parts from reference TRBV30 and TRBJ2-1): SQTIHQWPATLVQPVGSPLSLECTVEGTSNPNLYWYRQAAGRGLQLLFYSVGIGQISSEVPQNLSASRPQDRQFILSSKKLLLSDSGFYLCAWSVRGGAGRSNEQFFGPGTRLTVL.

The chain carries TRBV5-1 and TRBJ2-1, with 13 bases lining up with TRBD2. Germline trimming cut 0 bases from V and 7 bases from J; bases unmatched to any gene: 10. This CDR3 region has 18 residues. Germline loops: CDR1 SGHRS, CDR2 YFSETQ. The CDR3 loop reads CASSLGPTGTSGVNEQFF. CDR3 sequence (DNA): TGCGCCAGCAGCTTGGGACCGACCGGGACTAGCGGGGTAAATGAGCAGTTCTTC.

This chain joins TRBV10-3 and TRBJ1-5; TRBD1 aligns across 7 bases. The trim removed 0 bases at V and 4 bases at J, leaving 9 bases unmatched. This CDR3 region has 17 residues. Germline assignment: CDR1 ENHRY and CDR2 SYGVKD. For the CDR3, the DNA is TGTGCCATCAGTGAGTCGAGTAAACAGGGGTTGAATCAGCCCCAGCATTTT. This gives the protein CAISESSKQGLNQPQHF.